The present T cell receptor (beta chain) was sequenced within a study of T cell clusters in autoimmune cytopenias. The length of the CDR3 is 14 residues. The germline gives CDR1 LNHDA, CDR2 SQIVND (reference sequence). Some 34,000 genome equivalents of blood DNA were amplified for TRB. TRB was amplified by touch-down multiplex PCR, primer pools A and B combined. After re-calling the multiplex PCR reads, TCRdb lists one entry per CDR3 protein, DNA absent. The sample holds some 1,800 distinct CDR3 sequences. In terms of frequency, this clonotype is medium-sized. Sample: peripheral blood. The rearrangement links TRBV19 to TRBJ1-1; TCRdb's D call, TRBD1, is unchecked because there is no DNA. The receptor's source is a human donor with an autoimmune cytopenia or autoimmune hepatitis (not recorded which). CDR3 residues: CASSRTGFDTEAFF.